Below, 27 T cell receptor beta chains from the same sample are listed, as sequenced in a study of OX40 agonist ivuxolimab in advanced cancers. Assay used: immunoSEQ multiplex PCR; TCRdb lists only in-frame clones, some missing. Of some 100,000 clones detected, about 93% appear once; the ten largest clones hold approximately 0.81%. The sample was CD4+ or CD8+ T cells sorted from blood, taken in a trial of the OX40 agonist ivuxolimab. Receptor source: an adult with an advanced solid tumor such as melanoma, head and neck, liver or kidney cancer.

This clone was seen only a few times. CDR3 protein: CASSTTGLEQYF. CDR3 nucleotide sequence: TGTGCCAGCAGCACGACAGGGCTCGAGCAGTACTTC. This chain links TRBV7-6 with TRBJ2-7, with 7 positions matching TRBD1. Trimming removed 5 bases from V and 6 bases from J; junction bases left unmatched: 4. The germline CDR1 and CDR2 sequences are SGHVS and FNYEAQ. This CDR3 contains 12 residues.

The rearrangement uses TRBV10-3 and TRBJ2-3, with D perhaps matching TRBD2 (5 bases). The germline V and J ends were trimmed by 0 bases and 4 bases, with 14 bases remaining between them. Germline V gives CDR1 ENHRY, CDR2 SYGVKD. CDR3 length: 16 residues. CDR3 sequence reads: CAISESWRNAPDTQYF. In DNA, the CDR3 is TGTGCCATCAGTGAGTCGTGGAGGAATGCACCAGATACGCAGTATTTT.

V and J are TRBV27 and TRBJ1-1; 8 bases agree with TRBD1. Germline-derived CDR1 and CDR2 are MNHEY and SMNVEV (reference sequence). The CDR3 is made up of 14 amino acids. With 6 bases clipped from V and 3 bases from J, the junction kept 6 bases outside the gene matches. CDR3 amino acids: CASSPGQGYTEAFF. CDR3 nucleotide sequence: TGTGCCAGCAGCCCCGGACAGGGATACACTGAAGCTTTCTTT.

V and J are TRBV7-2 and TRBJ2-3; TRBD2 agrees at 10 bases. CDR3 size: 16 residues. Per germline, CDR1 SGHTA and CDR2 FQGNSA. V lost 3 bases, J lost 4 bases, and 7 bases stayed unmatched. The CDR3 region is CASSFGALAGADTQYF. The CDR3 DNA reads TGTGCCAGCAGCTTCGGGGCGCTAGCGGGAGCAGATACGCAGTATTTT.

The chain employs TRBV9 and TRBJ2-5; TRBD1 matches at 8 bases. Germline loops: CDR1 SGDLS, CDR2 YYNGEE. The CDR3 length is 15 residues. The junction had 6 bases not matched to a gene; V was cut back by 0 bases and J by 5 bases. CDR3 bases: TGTGCCAGCAGCGTAGGCCAGGGGGCGGGGGAGACCCAGTACTTC. Its protein is CASSVGQGAGETQYF.

V gene TRBV6-5 combines with J gene TRBJ2-3, with 12 bases aligning to TRBD2. CDR1 is MNHEY, CDR2 SVGAGI, per germline. The length of the CDR3 is 15 residues. V dropped 6 bases and J dropped 2; count of bases not matched to a gene: 3. The CDR3 DNA reads as TGTGCCAGCAGCCTAGCGGGAGGGTCCACAGATACGCAGTATTTT. This encodes CASSLAGGSTDTQYF.

The V and J genes are TRBV11-2 and TRBJ2-3; TRBD2 matches at 11 bases. Germline CDR1 is SGHAT and CDR2 is FQNNGV. J lost 5 bases, V lost 5 bases, and 6 bases had no gene match. The CDR3 runs to 15 residues. Here the CDR3 DNA reads TGTGCCAGCAGCCCCCGTACTAGCGGGGGAGATACGCAGTATTTT. It codes for CASSPRTSGGDTQYF.

The J gene is TRBJ2-3, the V gene TRBV5-6; 14 bases align to TRBD2. Trimming removed 5 bases from V and 3 bases from J; junction bases left unmatched: 14. Germline CDR1 SGHDT, CDR2 YYEEEE. The CDR3 sequence is 19 residues long. This CDR3 is CASSSGLAGANLGTDTQYF. Written as DNA, the CDR3 is TGTGCCAGCAGTTCGGGACTAGCGGGAGCAAACCTCGGGACAGATACGCAGTATTTT.

The chain couples TRBV18 to TRBJ1-1, with a tentative D call TRBD1 (6 bases). V lost 3 bases and J lost 1, with 12 bases in between. CDR1 and CDR2 (germline): KGHSH, LQKENI. The CDR3 contains 15 residues. CDR3 amino acids: CASSPSGGRNTEAFF. The CDR3 DNA follows: TGTGCCAGCTCACCCTCTGGGGGGCGGAACACTGAAGCTTTCTTT.

The chain employs TRBV18 and TRBJ2-7; possibly TRBD2 for D (6 bases). There are 13 residues in the CDR3. CDR1 and CDR2 (germline): KGHSH, LQKENI. V was shortened by 3 bases and J by 7 bases, with 13 bases between the two germline ends. CDR3 sequence (DNA): TGTGCCAGCTCACCTTCGGGACTCCGGGAGCAGTACTTC. As protein: CASSPSGLREQYF.

Turning to this clone: At one of its ends the junction is not consistent with the germline gene, which may arise from a read error. This rearrangement joins TRBV7-7 to TRBJ2-5, with unresolved D. The germline V gene encodes CDR1 SSHAT and CDR2 FNYEAQ (reference sequence). The CDR3 runs to 13 residues. CDR3 DNA sequence: TGTGCTAGCAGCTTGGGCAGGCAGAAGACCCAGTACTTC. Translation: CASSLGRQKTQYF.

The chain employs TRBV19 and TRBJ2-1; 10 bases fit TRBD1. From germline, CDR1 is LNHDA and CDR2 SQIVND (reference sequence). The CDR3 consists of 15 residues. The junction had 9 bases not matched to a gene; V was cut back by 9 bases and J by 4 bases. Written as DNA, the CDR3 is TGTGCCAGCACGGGGGACAGGGGACCTTACAATGAGCAGTTCTTC. Translation gives CASTGDRGPYNEQFF. The full variable domain, its missing parts supplied by reference TRBV19 and TRBJ2-1, is DGGITQSPKYLFRKEGQNVTLSCEQNLNHDAMYWYRQDPGQGLRLIYYSQIVNDFQKGDIAEGYSVSREKKESFPLTVTSAQKNPTAFYLCASTGDRGPYNEQFFGPGTRLTVL.

A word on this clone: Other DNA sequences within the sample encode an identical CDR3. The gene calls are TRBV19 and TRBJ1-5; 8 bases line up with TRBD1. There are 14 residues in the CDR3. V shed 6 bases and J 3 bases; nucleotides not matched to a gene: 4. Germline CDR1 LNHDA, CDR2 SQIVND (reference sequence). DNA of the CDR3: TGTGCCAGTAGAGGGACAGGCAACAATCAGCCCCAGCATTTT. As protein: CASRGTGNNQPQHF.

The chain uses TRBV5-5 and TRBJ2-3; tentatively, D is TRBD1 (5 bases). The CDR3 runs to 15 residues. V was clipped by 0 bases and J by 1 base, with 9 bases between them. The germline gives CDR1 SGHKS, CDR2 YYEKEE (reference sequence). CDR3 bases: TGTGCCAGCAGCTTGGTATTACAGGGCACAGATACGCAGTATTTT. This encodes CASSLVLQGTDTQYF.

This chain connects TRBV4-2 to TRBJ1-3; 7 bases map to TRBD1. Unmatched junction bases numbered 5, after V lost 0 bases and J lost 0 bases. In germline, CDR1 is LGHNA, CDR2 YNFKEQ. The CDR3 has 17 amino acids. The CDR3 spells CASSQEGGTASGNTIYF. For the CDR3, the DNA is TGTGCCAGCAGCCAAGAGGGAGGGACAGCCTCTGGAAACACCATATATTTT.

This rearrangement joins TRBV4-1 to TRBJ1-2, with 8 bases identical to TRBD1. This CDR3 is built from 19 residues. The germline CDR1 and CDR2 sequences are MGHRA and YSYEKL. V trimming: 0 bases; J trimming: 1 base; junction bases outside the gene matches: 13. The CDR3 nucleotides read TGCGCCAGCAGCCAAGAAGGATCCCACACAGGGGGGATTAACTATGGCTACACCTTC. This codes for CASSQEGSHTGGINYGYTF.

The V gene is TRBV19, the J gene TRBJ2-4, with 9 positions matching TRBD1. The CDR3 extends over 12 amino acids. CDR1 and CDR2 (germline): LNHDA, SQIVND (reference sequence). V lost 3 bases to trimming and J lost 10 bases; unmatched junction nucleotides: 1. The CDR3 nucleotides are TGTGCCAGTAGTATGGACAGGGGAATTCAGTACTTC. This gives the protein CASSMDRGIQYF.

The J gene is TRBJ1-2, the V gene TRBV4-2; D unclear. This CDR3 comprises 16 residues. V was shortened by 0 bases and J by 1 base, with 12 bases between the two germline ends. Germline V gene lookup returns CDR1 LGHNA and CDR2 YNFKEQ. The CDR3 DNA sequence: TGTGCCAGCAGCCAAGAGGCGCCGGTATTTAACTATGGCTACACCTTC. Protein: CASSQEAPVFNYGYTF.

The gene calls are TRBV18 and TRBJ1-1; maybe TRBD1 (6 bases). The germline V gene has CDR1 KGHSH and CDR2 LQKENI. The CDR3 is 16 residues long. V lost 6 bases, J lost 0 bases, and 17 bases lay in between. DNA of the CDR3: TGTGCCAGCTCCCCCCTTAGGGGGGCCATGAACACTGAAGCTTTCTTT. Its translation: CASSPLRGAMNTEAFF.

This chain links TRBV6-4 with TRBJ2-7; the match to TRBD1 covers 7 bases. The CDR3 extends over 16 amino acids. The V gene end was trimmed by 5 bases and the J gene end by 0 bases; junction bases not matched to a gene: 10. Germline CDR1 and CDR2: MRHNA and SNTAGT. The CDR3 DNA reads as TGTGCCAGCAGTTACACATCGACAGGGAGCTCCTACGAGCAGTACTTC. Encoded protein: CASSYTSTGSSYEQYF.

The chain uses TRBV30 and TRBJ2-5, with D perhaps given as TRBD1 or TRBD2 (6 bases each). CDR3 length: 14 residues. Per the germline V gene, CDR1 is GTSNPN and CDR2 is SVGIG (reference sequence). Deletions cut 5 bases from V and 5 bases from J, with 18 bases between. CDR3 nucleotide sequence: TGTGCCTGGTCCTTTCGGGGGCGACGGGAGACCCAGTACTTC. Translating it yields CAWSFRGRRETQYF. Looking up the rest from reference TRBV30 and TRBJ2-5 gives the full variable domain: SQTIHQWPATLVQPVGSPLSLECTVEGTSNPNLYWYRQAAGRGLQLLFYSVGIGQISSEVPQNLSASRPQDRQFILSSKKLLLSDSGFYLCAWSFRGRRETQYFGPGTRLLVL.

The V call is TRBV13, the J call TRBJ2-5, with 9 bases lining up with TRBD1. Trimming cost V 0 bases and J 2 bases; bases outside gene matches: 4. From germline, CDR1 is PRHDT and CDR2 FYEKMQ (reference sequence). There are 16 residues in the CDR3. The CDR3 loop is CASSLGGQGWQETQYF. The CDR3 DNA is TGTGCCAGCAGCTTAGGGGGACAGGGATGGCAAGAGACCCAGTACTTC.

This sequence joins TRBV4-3 and TRBJ2-2; D is possibly TRBD2 (6 bases). V lost 4 bases to trimming and J lost 3 bases, with 6 bases between them. The CDR3 length is 13 residues. The germline V gene has CDR1 LGHNA and CDR2 YSLEER. CDR3 residues: CASSRDYTGELFF. In DNA form, the CDR3 reads TGCGCCAGCAGCCGGGACTACACCGGGGAGCTGTTTTTT.

The chain combines TRBV7-2 with TRBJ2-2; 11 nucleotides agree with TRBD1. The CDR3 consists of 15 residues. The trim removed 5 bases at V and 3 bases at J, leaving 2 bases unmatched. CDR1 and CDR2 from the germline V gene are SGHTA and FQGNSA. The CDR3, as DNA: TGTGCCAGCAGCGGGACAGGGGGTGACACCGGGGAGCTGTTTTTT. Protein: CASSGTGGDTGELFF. The variable domain in full, with the rest retrieved from reference TRBV7-2 and TRBJ2-2, is GAGVSQSPSNKVTEKGKDVELRCDPISGHTALYWYRQSLGQGLEFLIYFQGNSAPDKSGLPSDRFSAERTGGSVSTLTIQRTQQEDSAVYLCASSGTGGDTGELFFGEGSRLTVL.

The rearrangement links TRBV30 to TRBJ1-4; TRBD1 matches 7 bases. The CDR3 consists of 14 residues. The V gene end was trimmed by 0 bases and the J gene end by 7 bases; junction bases not matched to a gene: 5. CDR1 GTSNPN and CDR2 SVGIG come from the germline V gene (reference sequence). Here the CDR3 reads CAWSVEGAGEKLFF. DNA of the CDR3: TGTGCCTGGAGTGTAGAGGGGGCCGGTGAAAAACTGTTTTTT.

V gene TRBV7-8 combines with J gene TRBJ2-1; TRBD2 might be the D (5 bases). Trimming left V 3 bases short and J 3 bases short, with 18 bases between. Germline V gene lookup returns CDR1 SGHVS and CDR2 FQNEAQ. This CDR3 contains 17 residues. Written as DNA, the CDR3 is TGTGCCAGCAGCTTGGTCCGCGCCGGGATCGTCTACAATGAGCAGTTCTTC. It translates to CASSLVRAGIVYNEQFF. The complete variable domain, with remaining parts taken from reference TRBV7-8 and TRBJ2-1, reads GAGVSQSPRYKVAKRGQDVALRCDPISGHVSLFWYQQALGQGPEFLTYFQNEAQLDKSGLPSDRFFAERPEGSVSTLKIQRTQQEDSAVYLCASSLVRAGIVYNEQFFGPGTRLTVL.

The chain is built from TRBV9 and TRBJ2-3; perhaps TRBD2 as D (5 bases). The CDR3 runs to 15 residues. Trimming took 0 bases from V and 3 from J, leaving 11 bases between them. Germline V CDR1 and CDR2: SGDLS, YYNGEE. CDR3 loop: CASSVASWRTDTQYF. CDR3 in DNA: TGTGCCAGCAGCGTAGCTAGCTGGAGGACAGATACGCAGTATTTT.